Presented here are 26 T cell receptor beta chains from one specimen sequenced in a study of blood T cell repertoires in COVID-19. The method was immunoSEQ multiplex PCR; TCRdb's version includes in-frame clones alone and lacks a portion of them. The profile shows fewer than 300,000 clones, roughly 85% of them singletons. Sequenced sample: peripheral blood. The receptors were gathered from a woman aged 45-60 years who had recovered from COVID-19.

V gene TRBV5-1 combines with J gene TRBJ1-1; D possibly corresponds to TRBD1 (5 bases). This CDR3 has 14 amino acids. V dropped 0 bases and J dropped 5 bases, with 11 bases sitting between them. Germline CDR1 is SGHRS and CDR2 is YFSETQ. The CDR3, as DNA: TGCGCCAGCAGCTTGGCATTGGAGGGGACTGAAGCTTTCTTT. Protein product: CASSLALEGTEAFF.

CDR3: CASSHGSYEQYF. In DNA, the CDR3 is TGTGCCAGCAGCCATGGGAGCTACGAGCAGTACTTC. This chain uses TRBV7-9 with TRBJ2-7; tentative D call: TRBD2 (5 bases). The CDR3 contains 12 residues. V was shortened by 5 bases and J by 3 bases, with 8 bases between the two germline ends. CDR1 is SEHNR and CDR2 is FQNEAQ in the germline V gene (reference sequence).

J is TRBJ2-1 and V is TRBV5-1; TRBD2 agrees at 9 bases. The CDR3 extends over 16 amino acids. V shed 0 bases and J 4 bases; nucleotides not matched to a gene: 5. CDR1 and CDR2 from the germline V gene are SGHRS and YFSETQ. This CDR3 is CASSLVGSGRYNEQFF. DNA of the CDR3: TGCGCCAGCAGCTTGGTGGGTAGCGGGAGATACAATGAGCAGTTCTTC.

This clone is a singleton in its sample. The chain is built from TRBV9 and TRBJ2-3, with TRBD2 matching over 12 bases. Germline CDR1 is SGDLS and CDR2 is YYNGEE. The CDR3 contains 17 residues. With 4 bases clipped from V and 10 bases from J, the junction kept 16 bases outside the gene matches. This CDR3 is CASSSSPSGGAFMPQYF. DNA for the CDR3: TGTGCCAGCAGCTCCTCTCCTAGCGGGGGGGCCTTCATGCCGCAGTATTTT. Variable domain in full (rest from reference TRBV9 and TRBJ2-3): DSGVTQTPKHLITATGQRVTLRCSPRSGDLSVYWYQQSLDQGLQFLIQYYNGEERAKGNILERFSAQQFPDLHSELNLSSLELGDSALYFCASSSSPSGGAFMPQYFGPGTRLTVL.

The genes are TRBV2 and TRBJ2-1; 8 bases align to TRBD2. J gave up 5 bases and V 6 bases, and 9 bases lay outside the gene matches. This CDR3 spans 15 amino acids. The germline V gene has CDR1 SNHLY and CDR2 FYNNEI. The CDR3 bases are TGTGCCAGCAGCCCGGTGAGCGGGAGCCACAATGAGCAGTTCTTC. It yields the protein CASSPVSGSHNEQFF.

This chain joins TRBV12-3 or TRBV12-4 and TRBJ1-2; D call uncertain. The CDR3 covers 13 residues. The V gene lost 2 bases and the J gene lost 4 bases, with 8 bases spanning the gap. In DNA, the CDR3 is TGTGCCAGCAGTTTAACAGAAACCTATGGCTACACCTTC. Protein sequence: CASSLTETYGYTF.

The chain employs TRBV7-3 and TRBJ2-3; tentatively, D is TRBD1 (7 bases). CDR3 length equals 16 residues. Between the trimmed V and J ends, which lost 1 base and 6 bases, there was a span of 17 bases. CDR1 is SGHTA, CDR2 FQGTGA, per germline. The chain's CDR3 is CASSLRGRGDTDTQYF. CDR3 sequence (DNA): TGTGCCAGCAGCTTAAGAGGCAGGGGGGACACGGATACGCAGTATTTT. The entire variable domain, with the rest obtained from reference TRBV7-3 and TRBJ2-3, is as follows: GAGVSQTPSNKVTEKGKYVELRCDPISGHTALYWYRQSLGQGPEFLIYFQGTGAADDSGLPNDRFFAVRPEGSVSTLKIQRTERGDSAVYLCASSLRGRGDTDTQYFGPGTRLTVL.

The chain has TRBV29-1 and TRBJ1-1; 8 nucleotides agree with TRBD1. Losses at the gene ends were 4 bases for V and 5 bases for J; bases not matched to a gene: 9. Germline loops: CDR1 SQVTM, CDR2 ANQGSEA. The CDR3 covers 14 residues. CDR3 in amino acids: CSVGVQGGKTEAFF. The DNA of the CDR3 is TGCAGCGTTGGAGTACAGGGGGGCAAAACTGAAGCTTTCTTT.

The rearrangement joins TRBV5-4 to TRBJ2-4; D unresolved. The V and J ends lost 4 bases and 7 bases respectively, with 12 bases between them. Germline V CDR1 and CDR2: SGHNT, YYREEE (reference sequence). The CDR3 is 13 amino acids. CDR3 nucleotides: TGTGCCAGCAGCACTGACACCCGGAACATTCAGTACTTC. It specifies CASSTDTRNIQYF. Full variable domain (remainder filled in from reference TRBV5-4 and TRBJ2-4): ETGVTQSPTHLIKTRGQQVTLRCSSQSGHNTVSWYQQALGQGPQFIFQYYREEENGRGNFPPRFSGLQFPNYSSELNVNALELDDSALYLCASSTDTRNIQYFGAGTRLSVL.

The rearrangement uses TRBV16 and TRBJ1-1; possible D gene TRBD1, 6 bases. There are 15 residues in the CDR3. Germline V CDR1 and CDR2: KGHSY, FQNENV. V lost 2 bases and J 0 bases, leaving 10 bases between the germline ends. CDR3 nucleotides: TGTGCCAGCAGCCAACTGACAGGCTTGAACACTGAAGCTTTCTTT. This codes for CASSQLTGLNTEAFF. Using reference TRBV16 and TRBJ1-1 for the parts outside the CDR3, the full variable domain is GEEVAQTPKHLVRGEGQKAKLYCAPIKGHSYVFWYQQVLKNEFKFLISFQNENVFDETGMPKERFSAKCLPNSPCSLEIQATKLEDSAVYFCASSQLTGLNTEAFFGQGTRLTVV.

This clone was counted only a few times. The chain uses TRBV6-5 and TRBJ1-2, with TRBD1 matching 8 bases. CDR1 is MNHEY and CDR2 is SVGAGI in the germline V gene. J was trimmed by 8 bases and V by 6 bases; bases with no gene match: 5. The CDR3 consists of 12 residues. Written as DNA, the CDR3 is TGTGCCAGCAGGTCCACAGGGGGAGGCTACACCTTC. Amino acids: CASRSTGGGYTF.

The chain couples TRBV27 to TRBJ2-2; no clear D. CDR1 MNHEY and CDR2 SMNVEV come from the germline V gene (reference sequence). V was shortened by 3 bases and J by 2 bases, with 13 bases between the two germline ends. The CDR3 extends over 16 amino acids. Written as DNA, the CDR3 is TGTGCCAGCAGTTTCTGGGTGGGCGCTAACACCGGGGAGCTGTTTTTT. Amino acid sequence: CASSFWVGANTGELFF.

The chain combines TRBV20-1 with TRBJ1-1; D is possibly TRBD1 (5 bases). Germline-derived CDR1 and CDR2 are DFQATT and SNEGSKA (reference sequence). The CDR3 sequence is 11 residues long. The V gene lost 6 bases and the J gene lost 4 bases, with 9 bases spanning the gap. CDR3 residues: CSANQGTEAFF. CDR3 nucleotides: TGCAGTGCGAATCAGGGCACTGAAGCTTTCTTT.

The gene calls are TRBV19 and TRBJ2-5; TRBD1 aligns across 7 bases. CDR1 and CDR2 (germline): LNHDA, SQIVND (reference sequence). The CDR3 runs 14 residues. Losses at the gene ends were 1 base for V and 9 bases for J; bases not matched to a gene: 8. In DNA, the CDR3 is TGTGCCAGTAGTATAGGCCAGGGGGAAGGGGCCCAGTACTTC. Protein: CASSIGQGEGAQYF.

Only a few counts were recorded for this clone. This chain uses TRBV15 with TRBJ1-2; perhaps TRBD1 as D (6 bases). In germline, CDR1 is LNHNV, CDR2 YYDKDF (reference sequence). V was trimmed by 3 bases and J by 5 bases, leaving 7 bases between them. The CDR3 is 12 amino acids. CDR3 nucleotide sequence: TGTGCCACCAGCAGGGACAGTTATGGCTACACCTTC. This encodes CATSRDSYGYTF.

V is TRBV4-2 and J is TRBJ1-1, with TRBD1 as a possible D gene (6 bases). Germline loops: CDR1 LGHNA, CDR2 YNFKEQ. The CDR3 length is 15 residues. V was pared by 0 bases and J by 6 bases, with 14 bases between. The DNA for the CDR3 is TGTGCCAGCAGCCAAGACTGGGCAGGGGTTGCTGAAGCTTTCTTT. Protein sequence: CASSQDWAGVAEAFF.

The genes are TRBV5-1 and TRBJ2-1; 15 bases map to TRBD2. Germline V CDR1 and CDR2: SGHRS, YFSETQ. The ends lost 3 bases at V and 7 bases at J; junction bases unmatched: 2. The length of the CDR3 is 15 residues. CDR3 loop: CASSSGLAGGNEQFF. DNA of the CDR3: TGCGCCAGCAGCTCGGGACTAGCGGGAGGTAATGAGCAGTTCTTC.

CDR3 region: CASSDGFGETQYF. In DNA form, the CDR3 reads TGTGCCAGCAGTGACGGGTTTGGGGAGACCCAGTACTTC. The chain joins TRBV6-2 or TRBV6-3 to TRBJ2-5; D is unresolved. Trimming pared 5 bases from V and 5 bases from J, leaving 12 bases between. The CDR3 is 13 residues long. Germline loops: CDR1 MNHEY, CDR2 SVGEGT.

In this sample, this clone turned up a few times. The chain carries TRBV5-1 and TRBJ2-1; 15 bases line up with TRBD2. CDR1 is SGHRS and CDR2 is YFSETQ in the germline V gene. V lost 2 bases to trimming and J lost 7 bases; unmatched junction nucleotides: 4. The CDR3 loop spans 16 amino acids. The CDR3 DNA sequence: TGCGCCAGCAGCTTCAACGGACTAGCGGGGGGGAATGAGCAGTTCTTC. Its translation: CASSFNGLAGGNEQFF.

V is TRBV6-5 and J is TRBJ1-1; no clear D gene. V lost 2 bases and J 5 bases, leaving 9 bases between the germline ends. The CDR3 consists of 13 residues. Germline CDR1 reads MNHEY; CDR2 reads SVGAGI. The CDR3 DNA reads TGTGCCAGCAGTTACCCCGGTTGGACTGAAGCTTTCTTT. This codes for CASSYPGWTEAFF.

The chain employs TRBV5-1 and TRBJ2-7; 10 nucleotides agree with TRBD1. CDR1 and CDR2 (germline): SGHRS, YFSETQ. V lost 4 bases to trimming and J lost 2 bases; unmatched junction nucleotides: 12. The CDR3 covers 17 residues. CDR3 sequence reads: CASSRMGRDRGTYEQYF. Written as DNA, the CDR3 is TGCGCCAGCAGCCGAATGGGTCGGGACAGGGGAACCTACGAGCAGTACTTC.

V is TRBV7-2 and J is TRBJ1-1, with 7 bases fitting TRBD1. V gave up 5 bases and J gave up 2 bases; unmatched junction bases: 17. Germline V gene data show CDR1 as SGHTA and CDR2 as FQGNSA. This CDR3 is 18 amino acids long. The CDR3 DNA sequence: TGTGCCAGCAGCCAGAACCTACTTAAAACAGGGGCCAACACTGAAGCTTTCTTT. Translation: CASSQNLLKTGANTEAFF.

The V and J genes are TRBV7-2 and TRBJ2-7, with D possibly being TRBD1 (6 bases). CDR1 is SGHTA, CDR2 FQGNSA, per germline. CDR3 length equals 13 residues. Between the trimmed V and J ends, which lost 2 bases and 3 bases, there was a span of 8 bases. CDR3 loop: CASSLTGNYEQYF. The CDR3 DNA follows: TGTGCCAGCAGCTTAACAGGGAACTACGAGCAGTACTTC.

This clone has just one count. This rearrangement joins TRBV7-2 to TRBJ1-1; tentatively, D is TRBD1 (5 bases). The CDR3 contains 14 residues. Trimming removed 0 bases at V and 0 bases at J, with 5 bases between. Germline V lookup: CDR1 SGHTA, CDR2 FQGNSA. The CDR3 DNA reads TGTGCCAGCAGCTTAGCGACAGTGAACACTGAAGCTTTCTTT. It yields the protein CASSLATVNTEAFF.

The CDR3 DNA follows: TGTGCCAGCAGCACCTCCGGGACTCCTAAAGAGACCCAGTACTTC. Residues: CASSTSGTPKETQYF. V gene TRBV5-5 combines with J gene TRBJ2-5; maybe TRBD2 (6 bases). CDR1 and CDR2 (germline): SGHKS, YYEKEE (reference sequence). The ends were cut back, 4 bases at V and 3 bases at J, with 16 bases in the middle. CDR3 length: 15 residues.

The chain combines TRBV28 with TRBJ2-3, with 10 positions matching TRBD1. The germline CDR1 and CDR2 sequences are MDHEN and SYDVKM. Trimming at V came to 8 bases and at J to 3 bases, leaving 5 bases not matched to a gene. This CDR3 has 14 residues. The CDR3 region has the DNA TGTGCCAGCTACGGGACAGGGGAAACAGATACGCAGTATTTT. It specifies CASYGTGETDTQYF.